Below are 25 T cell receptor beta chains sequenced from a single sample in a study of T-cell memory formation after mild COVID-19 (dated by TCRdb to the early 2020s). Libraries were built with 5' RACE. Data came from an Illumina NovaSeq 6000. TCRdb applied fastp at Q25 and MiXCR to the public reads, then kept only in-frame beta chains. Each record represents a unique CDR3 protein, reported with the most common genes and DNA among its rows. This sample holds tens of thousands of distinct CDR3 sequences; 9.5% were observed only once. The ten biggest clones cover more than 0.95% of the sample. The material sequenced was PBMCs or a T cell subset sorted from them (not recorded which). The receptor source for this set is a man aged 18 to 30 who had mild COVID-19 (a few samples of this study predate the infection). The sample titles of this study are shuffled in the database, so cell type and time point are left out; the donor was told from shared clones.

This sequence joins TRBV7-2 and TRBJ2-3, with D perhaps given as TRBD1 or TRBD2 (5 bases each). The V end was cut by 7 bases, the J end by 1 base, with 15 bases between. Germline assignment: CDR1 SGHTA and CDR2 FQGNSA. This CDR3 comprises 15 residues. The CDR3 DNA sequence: TGTGCCAGCACCGTCTGGGGGTCGGGCACAGATACGCAGTATTTT. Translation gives CASTVWGSGTDTQYF.

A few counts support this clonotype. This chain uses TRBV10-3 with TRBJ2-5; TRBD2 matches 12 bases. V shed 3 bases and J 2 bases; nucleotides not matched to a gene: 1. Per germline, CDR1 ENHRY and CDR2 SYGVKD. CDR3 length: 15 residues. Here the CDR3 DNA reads TGTGCCATCAGTGAAGGGACTAGCGGGCAAGAGACCCAGTACTTC. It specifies CAISEGTSGQETQYF.

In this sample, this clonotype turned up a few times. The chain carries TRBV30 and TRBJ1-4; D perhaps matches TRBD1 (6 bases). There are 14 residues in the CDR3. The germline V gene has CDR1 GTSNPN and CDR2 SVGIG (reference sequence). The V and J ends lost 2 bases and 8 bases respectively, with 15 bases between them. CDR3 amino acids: CAWSMEGEREKLFF. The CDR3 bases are TGTGCCTGGAGTATGGAGGGGGAGAGGGAAAAACTGTTTTTT.

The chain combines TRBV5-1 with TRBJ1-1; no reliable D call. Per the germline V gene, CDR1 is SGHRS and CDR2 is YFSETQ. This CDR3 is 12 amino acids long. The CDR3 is CVDVHGDTEAFF. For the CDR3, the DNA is TGCGTGGATGTCCATGGGGACACTGAAGCTTTCTTT.

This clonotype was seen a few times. The DNA for the CDR3 is TGCGCCAGCAGCTCCGTAATAGCCAAAAACATTCAGTACTTC. This sequence encodes CASSSVIAKNIQYF. The rearrangement links TRBV5-1 to TRBJ2-4, with no clear D. The CDR3 spans 14 residues. The germline gives CDR1 SGHRS, CDR2 YFSETQ. The V end lost 3 bases, the J end lost 0 bases, and 7 bases lay between the germline ends.

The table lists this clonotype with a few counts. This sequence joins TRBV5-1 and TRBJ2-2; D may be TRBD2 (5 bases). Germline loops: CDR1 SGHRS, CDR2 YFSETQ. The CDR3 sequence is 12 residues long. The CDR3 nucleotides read TGCGCGAGCGGCAAGAACACCGGGGAGCTGTTTTTT. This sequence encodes CASGKNTGELFF. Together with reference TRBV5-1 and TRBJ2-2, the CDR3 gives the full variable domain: KAGVTQTPRYLIKTRGQQVTLSCSPISGHRSVSWYQQTPGQGLQFLFEYFSETQRNKGNFPGRFSGRQFSNSRSEMNVSTLELGDSALYLCASGKNTGELFFGEGSRLTVL.

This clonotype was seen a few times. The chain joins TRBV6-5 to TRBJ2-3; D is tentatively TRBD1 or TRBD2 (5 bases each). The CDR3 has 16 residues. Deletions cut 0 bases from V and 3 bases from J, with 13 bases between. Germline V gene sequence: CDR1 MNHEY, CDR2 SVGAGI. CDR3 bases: TGTGCCAGCAGTTACTCCCCTCGGGGCAGTACAGATACGCAGTATTTT. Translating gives CASSYSPRGSTDTQYF.

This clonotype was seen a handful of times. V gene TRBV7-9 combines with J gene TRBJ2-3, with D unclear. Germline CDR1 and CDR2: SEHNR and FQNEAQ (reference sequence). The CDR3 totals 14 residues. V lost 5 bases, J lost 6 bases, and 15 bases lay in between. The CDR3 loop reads CASSPVGVMDTQYF. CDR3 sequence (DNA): TGTGCCAGCAGCCCGGTCGGTGTTATGGATACGCAGTATTTT.

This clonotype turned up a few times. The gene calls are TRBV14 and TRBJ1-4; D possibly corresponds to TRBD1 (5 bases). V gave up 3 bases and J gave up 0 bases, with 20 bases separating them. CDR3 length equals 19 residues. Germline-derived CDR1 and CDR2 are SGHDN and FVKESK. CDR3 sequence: CASSQAYGRSRATNEKLFF. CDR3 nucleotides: TGTGCCAGCAGCCAGGCCTACGGGCGGTCCAGGGCAACTAATGAAAAACTGTTTTTT.

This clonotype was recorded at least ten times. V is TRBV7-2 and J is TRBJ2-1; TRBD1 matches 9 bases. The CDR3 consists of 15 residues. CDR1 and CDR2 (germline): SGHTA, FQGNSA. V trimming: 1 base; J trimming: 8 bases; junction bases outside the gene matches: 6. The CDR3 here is CASSLGLTGGHEQFF. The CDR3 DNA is TGTGCCAGCAGCTTAGGGTTAACAGGGGGCCATGAGCAGTTCTTC.

CDR3 DNA: TGTGCCAGCAGCGCCGGTGCGGGGGTTACCGGGGAGCTGTTTTTT. Encoded protein: CASSAGAGVTGELFF. The V call is TRBV5-4, the J call TRBJ2-2, with 7 nucleotides matching TRBD2. Germline V lookup: CDR1 SGHNT, CDR2 YYREEE (reference sequence). V was pared by 4 bases and J by 5 bases, with 8 bases of the junction left unmatched. The CDR3 contains 15 residues.

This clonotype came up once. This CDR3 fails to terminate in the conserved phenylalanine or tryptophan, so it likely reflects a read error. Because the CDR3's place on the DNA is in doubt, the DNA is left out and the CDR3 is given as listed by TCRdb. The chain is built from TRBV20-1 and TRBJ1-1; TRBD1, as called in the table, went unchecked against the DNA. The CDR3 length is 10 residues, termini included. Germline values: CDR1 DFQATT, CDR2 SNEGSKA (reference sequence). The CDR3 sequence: CSAGDHRVKV.

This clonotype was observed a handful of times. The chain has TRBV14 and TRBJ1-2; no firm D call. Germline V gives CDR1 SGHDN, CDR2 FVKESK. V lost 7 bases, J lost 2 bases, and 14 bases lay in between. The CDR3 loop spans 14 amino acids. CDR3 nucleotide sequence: TGTGCCAGCACCCCGGCGGCAGGAAACTATGGCTACACCTTC. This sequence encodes CASTPAAGNYGYTF.

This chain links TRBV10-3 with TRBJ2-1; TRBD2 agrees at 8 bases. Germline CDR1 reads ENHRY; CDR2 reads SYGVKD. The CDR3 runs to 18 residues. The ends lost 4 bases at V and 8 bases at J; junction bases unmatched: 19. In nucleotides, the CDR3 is TGTGCCATCAGTGGACGGGCGGCTAGCGGGCCCCCTAGGGATGAGCAGTTCTTC. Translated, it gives CAISGRAASGPPRDEQFF.

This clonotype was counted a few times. The CDR3 is CASSGARETQYF. The CDR3 nucleotides read TGTGCCAGCAGCGGAGCCCGAGAGACCCAGTACTTC. J is TRBJ2-5 and V is TRBV7-8; D is uncertain. The CDR3 totals 12 residues. In germline, CDR1 is SGHVS, CDR2 FQNEAQ. V dropped 5 bases and J dropped 4 bases, with 8 bases sitting between them.

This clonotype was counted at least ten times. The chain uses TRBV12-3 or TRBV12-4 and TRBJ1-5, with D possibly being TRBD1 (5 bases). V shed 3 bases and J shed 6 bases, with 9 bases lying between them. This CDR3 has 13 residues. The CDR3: CASSLRGVQPQHF. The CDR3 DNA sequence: TGTGCCAGCAGTTTGAGGGGAGTTCAGCCCCAGCATTTT.

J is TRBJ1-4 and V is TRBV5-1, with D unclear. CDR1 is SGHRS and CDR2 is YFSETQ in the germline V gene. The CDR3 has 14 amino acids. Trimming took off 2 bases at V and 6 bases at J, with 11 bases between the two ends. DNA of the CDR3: TGCGCCAGCAGCTTAGACATCGGGGATGAAAAACTGTTTTTT. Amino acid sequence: CASSLDIGDEKLFF.

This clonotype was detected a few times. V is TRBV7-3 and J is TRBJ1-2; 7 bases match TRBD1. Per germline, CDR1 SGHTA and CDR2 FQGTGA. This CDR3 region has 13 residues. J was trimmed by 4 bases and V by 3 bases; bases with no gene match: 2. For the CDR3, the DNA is TGTGCCAGCAGCTTTTCAGGGGGCTATGGCTACACCTTC. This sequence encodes CASSFSGGYGYTF.

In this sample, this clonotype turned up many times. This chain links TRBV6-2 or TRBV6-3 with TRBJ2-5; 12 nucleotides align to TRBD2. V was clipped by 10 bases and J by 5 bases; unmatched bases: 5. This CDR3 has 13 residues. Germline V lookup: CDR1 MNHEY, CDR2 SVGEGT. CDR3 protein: CATRLAGDETQYF. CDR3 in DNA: TGTGCCACCCGACTAGCGGGGGACGAGACCCAGTACTTC.

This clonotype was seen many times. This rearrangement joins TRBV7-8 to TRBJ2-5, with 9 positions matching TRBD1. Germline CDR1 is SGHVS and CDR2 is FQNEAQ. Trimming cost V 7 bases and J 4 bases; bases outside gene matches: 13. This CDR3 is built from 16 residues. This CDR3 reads CASTITGGQFGETQYF. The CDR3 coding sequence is TGTGCCAGCACTATAACAGGGGGCCAGTTTGGAGAGACCCAGTACTTC.

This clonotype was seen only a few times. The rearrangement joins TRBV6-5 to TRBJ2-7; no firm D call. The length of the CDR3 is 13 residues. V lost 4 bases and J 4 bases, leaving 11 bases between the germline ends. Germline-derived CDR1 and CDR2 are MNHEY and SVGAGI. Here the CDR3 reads CASSSRRDYEQYF. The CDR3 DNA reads TGTGCCAGCAGTTCCCGACGAGATTACGAGCAGTACTTC.

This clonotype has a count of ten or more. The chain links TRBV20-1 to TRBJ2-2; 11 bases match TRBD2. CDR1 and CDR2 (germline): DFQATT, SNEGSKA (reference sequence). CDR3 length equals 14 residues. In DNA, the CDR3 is TGCAAACACCGACTAGCGGGAAACACCGGGGAGCTGTTTTTT. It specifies CKHRLAGNTGELFF.

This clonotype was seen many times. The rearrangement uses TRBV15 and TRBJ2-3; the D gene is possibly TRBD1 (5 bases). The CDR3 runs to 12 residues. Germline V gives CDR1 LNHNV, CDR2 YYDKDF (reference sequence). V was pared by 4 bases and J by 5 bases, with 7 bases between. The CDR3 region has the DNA TGTGCCACCAGCATCCAGGGAGATACGCAGTATTTT. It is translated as CATSIQGDTQYF.

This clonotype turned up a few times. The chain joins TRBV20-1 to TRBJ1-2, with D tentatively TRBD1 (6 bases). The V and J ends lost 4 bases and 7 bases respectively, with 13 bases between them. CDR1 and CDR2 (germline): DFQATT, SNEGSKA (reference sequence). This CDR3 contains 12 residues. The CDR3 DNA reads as TGCAGTGCTAAAGGGGGTCTGCGTGGCTACACCTTC. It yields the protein CSAKGGLRGYTF.

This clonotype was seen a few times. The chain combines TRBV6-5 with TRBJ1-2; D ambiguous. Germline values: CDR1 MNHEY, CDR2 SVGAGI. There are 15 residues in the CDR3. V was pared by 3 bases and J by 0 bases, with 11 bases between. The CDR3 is CASSYVQEPNYGYTF. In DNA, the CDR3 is TGTGCCAGCAGTTATGTGCAGGAGCCTAACTATGGCTACACCTTC.